This T cell receptor beta chain emerged from a study of blood T cell repertoires in COVID-19. Sequencing was performed with immunoSEQ multiplex PCR; in TCRdb, only in-frame clones are kept and a portion is missing. This table holds more than 130,000 clones, about nine tenths found once. The J segment lost 0 bases and the V segment lost 2 bases, leaving 5 bases of the junction unmatched. This CDR3 spans 16 amino acids. CDR1 and CDR2 from the germline V gene are MNHEY and SVGEGT. The V gene is TRBV6-2 or TRBV6-3, the J gene TRBJ2-7; TRBD2 matches 9 bases. The sample taken for sequencing was peripheral blood. This receptor was identified in a man aged 45-60 years with active or convalescent COVID-19. The CDR3: CASSYPTSGSSYEQYF. In DNA, the CDR3 is TGTGCCAGCAGTTACCCTACTAGCGGGTCCTCCTACGAGCAGTACTTC.